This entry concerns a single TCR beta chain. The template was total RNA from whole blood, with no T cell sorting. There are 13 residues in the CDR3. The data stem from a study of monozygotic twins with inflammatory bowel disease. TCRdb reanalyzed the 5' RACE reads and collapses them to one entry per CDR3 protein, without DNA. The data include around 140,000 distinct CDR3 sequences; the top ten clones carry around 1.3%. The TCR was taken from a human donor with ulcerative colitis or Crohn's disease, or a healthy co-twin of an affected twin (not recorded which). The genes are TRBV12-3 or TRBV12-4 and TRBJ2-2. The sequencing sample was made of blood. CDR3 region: CASSLSSPGELFF.